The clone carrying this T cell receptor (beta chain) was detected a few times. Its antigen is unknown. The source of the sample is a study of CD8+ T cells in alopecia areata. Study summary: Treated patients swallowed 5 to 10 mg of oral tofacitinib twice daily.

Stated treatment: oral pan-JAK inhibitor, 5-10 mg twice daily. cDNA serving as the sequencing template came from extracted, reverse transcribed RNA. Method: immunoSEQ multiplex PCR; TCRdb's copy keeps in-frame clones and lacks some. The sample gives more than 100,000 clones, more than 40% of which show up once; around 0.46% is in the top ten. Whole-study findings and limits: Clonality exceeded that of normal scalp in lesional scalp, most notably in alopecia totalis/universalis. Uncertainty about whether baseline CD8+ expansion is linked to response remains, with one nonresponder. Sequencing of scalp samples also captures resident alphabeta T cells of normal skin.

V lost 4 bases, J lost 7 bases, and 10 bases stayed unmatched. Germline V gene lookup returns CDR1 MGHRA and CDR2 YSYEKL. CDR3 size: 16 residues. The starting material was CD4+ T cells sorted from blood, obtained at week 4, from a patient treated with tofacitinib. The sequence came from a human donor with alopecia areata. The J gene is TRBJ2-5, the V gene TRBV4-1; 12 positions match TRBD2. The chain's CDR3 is CASSLETSGSGGTQYF. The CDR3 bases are TGCGCCAGCAGCCTAGAGACTAGCGGGAGTGGCGGGACCCAGTACTTC.